This T cell receptor beta chain came from a study of shared clonotypes between healthy human individuals. Turning to the study itself: Per donor, CD8 memory used one plate, CD8 naive used two, CD4 memory used three and CD4 naive used three. Study outcomes and limitations: In this cohort, only blood was sampled, and tissue repertoires likely differ.

Only in-frame clones appear in the TCRdb table, and some are missing; sequencing was by immunoSEQ multiplex PCR. In the table there are more than 2,000,000 clones, more than 85% of which are singletons. The germline V gene has CDR1 SGHRS and CDR2 YFSETQ. The CDR3 spans 14 residues. The V gene lost 0 bases and the J gene lost 6 bases, with 11 bases spanning the gap. Points on this clone: Its antigen is not known.

The origin of this receptor is a man aged 18 to 35 in good health. Some clones in this sample may be carry-over from other donors' samples. The material sequenced was naive CD4+ T cells from PBMCs. Subset of the sample: CD45RA+ positively selected. This chain joins TRBV5-1 and TRBJ2-3; D possibly corresponds to TRBD2 (6 bases). The CDR3 loop is CASSLDGSEDTQYF. In DNA, the CDR3 is TGCGCCAGCAGCTTGGACGGGAGCGAGGATACGCAGTATTTT.